These 21 T cell receptor beta chains share one sample of origin, sequenced in a study of cytomegalovirus exposure and HLA in healthy donors. Assay used: immunoSEQ multiplex PCR; TCRdb lists only in-frame clones, some missing. The table shows roughly 90,000 clones, with roughly 92% occurring only once. The sample consisted of PBMCs. The receptors here all came from a woman younger than 45 in good health and CMV-seropositive.

The chain couples TRBV15 to TRBJ1-1; TRBD1 matches at 8 bases. Germline CDR1 is LNHNV and CDR2 is YYDKDF (reference sequence). This CDR3 has 16 amino acids. Trimming removed 0 bases from V and 7 bases from J; junction bases left unmatched: 10. Written as DNA, the CDR3 is TGTGCCACCAGCAGAGATACCTTCGGGACAGGTTTTGAAGCTTTCTTT. Protein product: CATSRDTFGTGFEAFF.

The chain joins TRBV6-5 to TRBJ2-2; TRBD2 matches at 9 bases. Germline V CDR1 and CDR2: MNHEY, SVGAGI. The CDR3 runs to 14 residues. V was clipped by 8 bases and J by 5 bases; unmatched bases: 6. The CDR3 coding sequence is TGTGCCAGCGCGCTTAGCGGGGGAACCGGGGAGCTGTTTTTT. It translates to CASALSGGTGELFF.

The V call is TRBV11-2, the J call TRBJ1-2, with 8 bases lining up with TRBD1. Germline V gene lookup returns CDR1 SGHAT and CDR2 FQNNGV. CDR3 length: 15 residues. V was clipped by 4 bases and J by 0 bases; unmatched bases: 4. CDR3 in amino acids: CASSSGTGANYGYTF. The CDR3 nucleotides read TGTGCCAGCAGCTCCGGGACAGGAGCTAACTATGGCTACACCTTC.

This chain connects TRBV28 to TRBJ2-1; 7 bases fit TRBD2. The CDR3 loop spans 14 amino acids. The ends lost 8 bases at V and 6 bases at J; junction bases unmatched: 10. CDR1 and CDR2 from the germline V gene are MDHEN and SYDVKM. In nucleotides, the CDR3 is TGTGCCAGCCACAATAGCGGGTATGTCAATGAGCAGTTCTTC. Translating it yields CASHNSGYVNEQFF.

The chain is built from TRBV4-3 and TRBJ2-5; 14 bases map to TRBD2. The germline V gene encodes CDR1 LGHNA and CDR2 YSLEER. J lost 0 bases, V lost 1 base, and 1 base had no gene match. The CDR3 extends over 17 amino acids. The CDR3 region has the DNA TGCGCCAGCAGCCAAGGGACTAGCGGGAGGAACCAAGAGACCCAGTACTTC. It codes for CASSQGTSGRNQETQYF.

This clone was found once. CDR3 sequence reads: CASSSDRPTNEKLFF. The CDR3 region has the DNA TGTGCCAGCTCATCGGACAGACCAACTAATGAAAAACTGTTTTTT. This chain connects TRBV18 to TRBJ1-4; TRBD1 might be the D (6 bases). The CDR3 runs to 15 residues. The germline V gene has CDR1 KGHSH and CDR2 LQKENI. Trimming took 5 bases from V and 0 from J, leaving 10 bases between them.

The V gene is TRBV27, the J gene TRBJ2-3; 13 bases are shared with TRBD2. In germline, CDR1 is MNHEY, CDR2 SMNVEV (reference sequence). V shed 5 bases, J shed 10 bases, and the junction held 6 bases outside the gene matches. The CDR3 extends over 14 amino acids. This CDR3 reads CASSPHGTSGAQYF. DNA for the CDR3: TGTGCCAGCAGTCCCCACGGGACTAGCGGGGCGCAGTATTTT.

The chain recombines TRBV28 with TRBJ2-3; 8 positions agree with TRBD2. J was trimmed by 3 bases and V by 1 base; bases with no gene match: 3. The germline V gene has CDR1 MDHEN and CDR2 SYDVKM. The CDR3 runs 15 residues. CDR3: CASSLSGRGTDTQYF. The CDR3 nucleotides read TGTGCCAGCAGTTTATCCGGGAGGGGTACAGATACGCAGTATTTT. The full variable domain, in which reference TRBV28 and TRBJ2-3 provide the parts outside the CDR3, is DVKVTQSSRYLVKRTGEKVFLECVQDMDHENMFWYRQDPGLGLRLIYFSYDVKMKEKGDIPEGYSVSREKKERFSLILESASTNQTSMYLCASSLSGRGTDTQYFGPGTRLTVL.

The chain combines TRBV28 with TRBJ1-4, with D perhaps matching TRBD1 (5 bases). The V end was cut by 6 bases, the J end by 3 bases, with 14 bases between. CDR1 is MDHEN, CDR2 SYDVKM, per germline. CDR3 length: 15 amino acids. The CDR3 region has the DNA TGTGCCAGCAGGCCGTCGGTAGGGGCTAATGAAAAACTGTTTTTT. Its translation: CASRPSVGANEKLFF. Combining the CDR3 with reference TRBV28 and TRBJ1-4 gives the whole variable domain DVKVTQSSRYLVKRTGEKVFLECVQDMDHENMFWYRQDPGLGLRLIYFSYDVKMKEKGDIPEGYSVSREKKERFSLILESASTNQTSMYLCASRPSVGANEKLFFGSGTQLSVL.

The chain employs TRBV28 and TRBJ2-5; possibly TRBD2 for D (6 bases). Germline V CDR1 and CDR2: MDHEN, SYDVKM. Trimming removed 6 bases at V and 1 base at J, with 15 bases between. The CDR3 sequence is 15 residues long. The CDR3 nucleotides read TGTGCCAGCAGCCCTCCCGGGACTTTCCAAGAGACCCAGTACTTC. This sequence encodes CASSPPGTFQETQYF. Supplemented by reference TRBV28 and TRBJ2-5, the full variable domain reads DVKVTQSSRYLVKRTGEKVFLECVQDMDHENMFWYRQDPGLGLRLIYFSYDVKMKEKGDIPEGYSVSREKKERFSLILESASTNQTSMYLCASSPPGTFQETQYFGPGTRLLVL.

V gene TRBV6-6 combines with J gene TRBJ2-7; a possible D gene is TRBD2 (6 bases). Germline loops: CDR1 MNHNY, CDR2 SVGAGI (reference sequence). The CDR3 extends over 15 amino acids. V lost 6 bases and J lost 3, with 18 bases in between. In DNA form, the CDR3 reads TGTGCCAGCAGACGAACCCGGGACTCCAGCTACGAGCAGTACTTC. Translating gives CASRRTRDSSYEQYF.

The CDR3 region is CASSIGLGTGRYF. The CDR3 bases are TGTGCCAGTAGTATAGGTCTGGGGACAGGGAGGTACTTC. J is TRBJ2-7 and V is TRBV19; 9 nucleotides match TRBD1. The J segment lost 12 bases and the V segment lost 1 base, leaving 7 bases of the junction unmatched. Germline-derived CDR1 and CDR2 are LNHDA and SQIVND (reference sequence). The CDR3 loop spans 13 amino acids.

Only one count was recorded for this clone. V and J are TRBV28 and TRBJ2-2, with D possibly TRBD1 on 6 matching bases. Trimming removed 8 bases from V and 4 bases from J, with 17 bases in between. This CDR3 has 15 amino acids. From germline, CDR1 is MDHEN and CDR2 SYDVKM. The CDR3 reads CASERLGAVTGELFF. CDR3 DNA: TGTGCCAGCGAAAGGCTGGGGGCGGTCACCGGGGAGCTGTTTTTT.

The chain combines TRBV13 with TRBJ1-1; D is perhaps TRBD1 (5 bases). Germline-derived CDR1 and CDR2 are PRHDT and FYEKMQ (reference sequence). The CDR3 sequence is 13 residues long. Between the trimmed V and J ends, which lost 6 bases and 1 base, there was a span of 9 bases. The CDR3 is CASRPQGNTEAFF. The CDR3 DNA is TGTGCCAGCAGGCCTCAGGGGAACACTGAAGCTTTCTTT.

The V call is TRBV30, the J call TRBJ2-3; D might be TRBD2 (6 bases). CDR3 length equals 15 residues. Germline V lookup: CDR1 GTSNPN, CDR2 SVGIG (reference sequence). The V gene lost 1 base and the J gene lost 4 bases, with 15 bases spanning the gap. The chain's CDR3 is CAWSETWTNSDTQYF. CDR3 DNA sequence: TGTGCCTGGAGTGAAACGTGGACTAACTCAGATACGCAGTATTTT.

V is TRBV7-6 and J is TRBJ2-1, with 9 bases identical to TRBD2. CDR1 is SGHVS, CDR2 FNYEAQ, per germline. The CDR3 spans 15 residues. J was trimmed by 5 bases and V by 5 bases; bases with no gene match: 7. This chain's CDR3 is CASSLGLAQNNEQFF. DNA of the CDR3: TGTGCCAGCAGCCTCGGACTAGCGCAAAACAATGAGCAGTTCTTC.

Here the CDR3 reads CASSSDETRTYEQYF. The DNA for the CDR3 is TGTGCCAGCAGCTCTGACGAGACGCGGACCTACGAGCAGTACTTC. The chain joins TRBV6-5 to TRBJ2-7; no definite D call. The V gene's germline CDR1 is MNHEY and CDR2 SVGAGI. Trimming cost V 6 bases and J 2 bases, with 17 bases left between them. The CDR3 is 15 amino acids.

This chain joins TRBV7-9 and TRBJ2-1; 8 bases align to TRBD2. Trimming removed 5 bases from V and 5 bases from J; junction bases left unmatched: 8. The germline CDR1 and CDR2 sequences are SEHNR and FQNEAQ (reference sequence). The CDR3 is made up of 15 amino acids. DNA for the CDR3: TGTGCCAGCAGCCCTCCCGGGACTAGTAACAATGAGCAGTTCTTC. Translation gives CASSPPGTSNNEQFF.

V usage is TRBV7-2 and J usage is TRBJ2-3, with D unresolved. CDR3 length: 14 residues. Between the trimmed V and J ends, which lost 1 base and 7 bases, there was a span of 12 bases. Germline V gene data show CDR1 as SGHTA and CDR2 as FQGNSA. CDR3: CASSLVSGTNTQYF. CDR3 nucleotides: TGTGCCAGCAGCTTAGTATCCGGAACTAATACGCAGTATTTT.

This chain connects TRBV27 to TRBJ2-3; D is uncertain. Trimming removed 10 bases at V and 4 bases at J, with 3 bases between. Germline V lookup: CDR1 MNHEY, CDR2 SMNVEV (reference sequence). CDR3 length equals 9 residues. The CDR3 reads CATADTQYF. CDR3 nucleotides: TGTGCCACCGCAGATACGCAGTATTTT.

The chain carries TRBV29-1 and TRBJ2-5; 7 nucleotides align to TRBD1. V shed 8 bases and J 4 bases; nucleotides not matched to a gene: 7. The CDR3 length is 12 residues. Per the germline V gene, CDR1 is SQVTM and CDR2 is ANQGSEA. This CDR3 is CSQQTGLETQYF. CDR3 nucleotide sequence: TGCAGCCAACAGACAGGGTTAGAGACCCAGTACTTC.